The 20 T cell receptor beta chains below were found in one sample sequenced in a study of cytomegalovirus exposure and HLA in healthy donors. The repertoire was sequenced with immunoSEQ multiplex PCR; TCRdb's copy has only in-frame clones and lacks some. The table shows about 330,000 clones, with roughly 87% occurring only once. The sample was PBMCs. The receptors here all came from a woman between 25 and 40 years old in good health and CMV-seropositive.

V and J are TRBV7-6 and TRBJ2-7; weak D call: TRBD2 (6 bases). The CDR3 is 14 residues long. V shed 2 bases and J shed 3 bases, with 11 bases lying between them. Germline-derived CDR1 and CDR2 are SGHVS and FNYEAQ. The DNA for the CDR3 is TGTGCCAGCAGCTTACGAGTCGGGGGCTACGAGCAGTACTTC. Translation: CASSLRVGGYEQYF.

Turning to this clone: In the same sample, other DNA sequences code for this CDR3. The rearrangement uses TRBV9 and TRBJ2-1; D remains unclear. Germline V CDR1 and CDR2: SGDLS, YYNGEE. V was shortened by 0 bases and J by 4 bases, with 8 bases between the two germline ends. This CDR3 has 14 residues. CDR3 residues: CASSVEGQYNEQFF. The CDR3 DNA sequence: TGTGCCAGCAGCGTAGAAGGCCAGTACAATGAGCAGTTCTTC.

The chain joins TRBV5-6 to TRBJ2-7, with 7 bases aligning to TRBD1. Trimming at V came to 4 bases and at J to 13 bases, leaving 8 bases not matched to a gene. There are 11 residues in the CDR3. Germline values: CDR1 SGHDT, CDR2 YYEEEE. The CDR3: CASSLGTAFYF. CDR3 bases: TGTGCCAGCAGCCTCGGGACAGCATTTTACTTC. The full variable domain, completed using reference TRBV5-6 and TRBJ2-7, is DAGVTQSPTHLIKTRGQQVTLRCSPKSGHDTVSWYQQALGQGPQFIFQYYEEEERQRGNFPDRFSGHQFPNYSSELNVNALLLGDSALYLCASSLGTAFYFGPGTRLTVT.

This clone came up a few times. The V call is TRBV9, the J call TRBJ1-1; no reliable D call. The CDR3 has 12 residues. Trimming removed 3 bases from V and 9 bases from J, with 12 bases in between. Germline CDR1 reads SGDLS; CDR2 reads YYNGEE. This chain's CDR3 is CASSAPGDQAFF. DNA for the CDR3: TGTGCCAGCAGCGCCCCCGGGGATCAAGCTTTCTTT.

The V gene is TRBV28, the J gene TRBJ1-3; D possibly corresponds to TRBD1 (6 bases). The CDR3 sequence is 16 residues long. Trimming took 6 bases from V and 0 from J, leaving 15 bases between them. Germline lookup yields CDR1 MDHEN and CDR2 SYDVKM. The CDR3 is CASSPGGSSSGNTIYF. As DNA, the CDR3 is TGTGCCAGCAGCCCCGGGGGCTCCTCCTCTGGAAACACCATATATTTT.

The sample holds a few counts of this clone. The chain combines TRBV28 with TRBJ2-1, with 9 bases identical to TRBD1. Germline V gene data show CDR1 as MDHEN and CDR2 as SYDVKM. The CDR3 runs 15 residues. V trimming: 5 bases; J trimming: 7 bases; junction bases outside the gene matches: 9. This CDR3 reads CASSPTGGPGNEQFF. CDR3 DNA: TGTGCCAGCAGTCCAACAGGGGGCCCTGGGAATGAGCAGTTCTTC.

This chain joins TRBV29-1 and TRBJ1-2, with a possible D match to TRBD1 (5 bases). Germline CDR1 SQVTM, CDR2 ANQGSEA. The ends were cut back, 7 bases at V and 5 bases at J, with 14 bases in the middle. The CDR3 runs 12 residues. CDR3 nucleotide sequence: TGCAGCGCGGGACCCGGTGGGTATGGCTACACCTTC. Protein: CSAGPGGYGYTF.

CDR3 nucleotide sequence: TGTGCCAGCAGCGTCCCCTCTGGTGGCTACACCTTC. Translated, it gives CASSVPSGGYTF. V gene TRBV9 combines with J gene TRBJ1-2, with D hard to call. Germline V gives CDR1 SGDLS, CDR2 YYNGEE. This CDR3 is built from 12 residues. The V gene lost 2 bases and the J gene lost 7 bases, with 9 bases spanning the gap.

This sequence joins TRBV30 and TRBJ2-7, with D unresolved. Germline lookup yields CDR1 GTSNPN and CDR2 SVGIG (reference sequence). With 1 base removed from V and 0 bases from J, the gap between germline ends came to 13 bases. CDR3 length: 15 amino acids. The CDR3 DNA reads as TGTGCCTGGAGTGCTGACTCGATGAGCTCCTACGAGCAGTACTTC. Encoded protein: CAWSADSMSSYEQYF.

J is TRBJ1-2 and V is TRBV9; 9 nucleotides line up with TRBD1. V dropped 0 bases and J dropped 4; count of bases not matched to a gene: 4. CDR3 length: 15 residues. The germline gives CDR1 SGDLS, CDR2 YYNGEE. DNA for the CDR3: TGTGCCAGCAGCGTAGGGACAGGGGTTTCCTATGGCTACACCTTC. This translates into CASSVGTGVSYGYTF.

The rearrangement links TRBV27 to TRBJ1-2; D is uncertain. This CDR3 has 13 amino acids. The V end lost 4 bases, the J end lost 4 bases, and 10 bases lay between the germline ends. Per germline, CDR1 MNHEY and CDR2 SMNVEV (reference sequence). CDR3 amino acids: CASSSRALYGYTF. In DNA form, the CDR3 reads TGTGCCAGCAGTTCCCGGGCCCTCTATGGCTACACCTTC.

The chain uses TRBV2 and TRBJ2-2; 9 bases match TRBD1. V gave up 8 bases and J gave up 1 base; unmatched junction bases: 5. There are 15 residues in the CDR3. Germline CDR1 is SNHLY and CDR2 is FYNNEI. Written as DNA, the CDR3 is TGTGCCAGCGCCGACAGGGGGGGGAACACCGGGGAGCTGTTTTTT. Its protein product is CASADRGGNTGELFF.

The chain uses TRBV25-1 and TRBJ2-1, with TRBD1 identical over 9 bases. Germline V gives CDR1 MGHDK, CDR2 SYGVNS. With 3 bases clipped from V and 7 bases from J, the junction kept 7 bases outside the gene matches. This CDR3 has 15 residues. CDR3 in DNA: TGTGCCAGCAGTGAGTGGGACAGGGATGATAATGAGCAGTTCTTC. It translates to CASSEWDRDDNEQFF.

The chain recombines TRBV10-3 with TRBJ1-3, with 9 bases aligning to TRBD1. Trimming removed 0 bases from V and 4 bases from J; junction bases left unmatched: 4. Germline-derived CDR1 and CDR2 are ENHRY and SYGVKD. This CDR3 spans 16 amino acids. The CDR3 nucleotides are TGTGCCATCAGTGAGTCCTCGACAGGGGGAGGAAACACCATATATTTT. Translating it yields CAISESSTGGGNTIYF.

This chain connects TRBV9 to TRBJ2-1; a possible D gene is TRBD2 (6 bases). V lost 0 bases, J lost 2 bases, and 9 bases lay in between. CDR1 and CDR2 from the germline V gene are SGDLS and YYNGEE. The CDR3 consists of 15 residues. The CDR3 DNA follows: TGTGCCAGCAGCGTAGGGACTACCGCCTACAATGAGCAGTTCTTC. It encodes CASSVGTTAYNEQFF.

Only a few counts were recorded for this clone. The gene calls are TRBV6-6 and TRBJ1-2, with D possibly matching TRBD1 (5 bases). V lost 2 bases and J 0 bases, leaving 7 bases between the germline ends. Germline V gene data show CDR1 as MNHNY and CDR2 as SVGAGI (reference sequence). The CDR3 totals 14 residues. CDR3 in amino acids: CASSYPTANYGYTF. CDR3 DNA sequence: TGTGCCAGCAGTTACCCGACAGCTAACTATGGCTACACCTTC.

Ten or more counts support this clone. The chain has TRBV4-3 and TRBJ2-7; TRBD2 aligns across 10 bases. CDR3 length: 16 residues. Germline V gives CDR1 LGHNA, CDR2 YSLEER. V shed 0 bases, J shed 3 bases, and the junction held 5 bases outside the gene matches. The CDR3, as DNA: TGCGCCAGCAGCCAAGATTTCGCTAGCGGGAGCTACGAGCAGTACTTC. The encoded protein is CASSQDFASGSYEQYF.

V gene TRBV4-1 combines with J gene TRBJ2-7; possible D gene TRBD1, 6 bases. The CDR3 runs 15 residues. Trimming left V 4 bases short and J 0 bases short, with 13 bases between. Per the germline V gene, CDR1 is MGHRA and CDR2 is YSYEKL. For the CDR3, the DNA is TGCGCCAGCAGCCCAAGGGGGTTCGACTCCTACGAGCAGTACTTC. The encoded protein is CASSPRGFDSYEQYF.

This clone was seen only a few times. The chain recombines TRBV10-3 with TRBJ1-2; 11 positions match TRBD1. The germline V gene encodes CDR1 ENHRY and CDR2 SYGVKD. CDR3 size: 14 residues. The trim removed 7 bases at V and 4 bases at J, leaving 5 bases unmatched. The CDR3 loop is CAINKGQGAYGYTF. The CDR3 coding sequence is TGTGCCATCAACAAAGGACAGGGGGCCTATGGCTACACCTTC.

The chain has TRBV2 and TRBJ2-1, with TRBD2 identical over 8 bases. The CDR3 is 16 amino acids. The V segment lost 5 bases and the J segment 3 bases; nucleotides outside the gene matches: 9. Germline lookup yields CDR1 SNHLY and CDR2 FYNNEI. CDR3 protein: CASSPGTRGGYNEQFF. The CDR3 nucleotides read TGTGCCAGCAGTCCCGGGACTAGGGGGGGCTACAATGAGCAGTTCTTC.